A selection of T cell receptor beta chains follows, all from one sample in a study of blood T cell repertoires in COVID-19. TCRdb's table, derived via immunoSEQ multiplex PCR, lists solely in-frame clones and lacks some. The table shows a few hundred thousand clones, with around 87% occurring only once. The sequenced sample was peripheral blood. These receptors originate from a woman aged 45-60 years with acute or convalescent COVID-19. Each CDR3 is given with its conserved first and last residue.

>TRBV10-1|TRBJ2-1
CASSESRAEYNEQFF
>TRBV18|TRBJ1-5
CASSPQAGREQPQHF
>TRBV28|TRBJ1-5
CASSLWGTAVNQPQHF
>TRBV19|TRBJ1-1
CASSGQLNTEAFF
>TRBV3-1/TRBV3-2|TRBJ1-1
CASSRQTGGRTEAFF
>TRBV27|TRBJ2-7
CASSPSGREWGYEQYF
>TRBV10-3|TRBJ2-3
CAISQPVGSGRAFDTQYF
>TRBV27|TRBJ1-2
CASSRGPGTDYGYTF
>TRBV19|TRBJ1-2
CASTQDRATYGYTF
>TRBV30|TRBJ2-7
CAWSVLEREQYF
>TRBV3-1/TRBV3-2|TRBJ2-2
CASSQELMSGELFF
>TRBV19|TRBJ2-1
CASSTGLAGVEQFF
>TRBV7-3|TRBJ2-1
CASSISTDNEQFF
>TRBV9|TRBJ2-2
CASSVSSNTGELFF
>TRBV19|TRBJ2-5
CASSIGSGKGETQYF
>TRBV10-1|TRBJ1-5
CASGLGVNQPQHF
>TRBV28|TRBJ1-5
CATSGSTNQPQHF
>TRBV7-8|TRBJ2-7
CASSSSRDRVEQYF
>TRBV5-4|TRBJ2-1
CASSSRVAGGYNEQFF
>TRBV7-3|TRBJ2-1
CASSSGLFPDEQFF
>TRBV27|TRBJ1-1
CASSFRDSGTEAFF
>TRBV6-2/TRBV6-3|TRBJ2-1
CASSPGLTYNEQFF
>TRBV7-8|TRBJ1-1
CASSGTGSKRRQAFF
>TRBV5-1|TRBJ1-2
CASRFTTGVDGYTF
>TRBV18|TRBJ2-7
CASSPGDPSYEQYF
>TRBV10-3|TRBJ2-7
CAIGRVNHREHEQYF
>TRBV27|TRBJ1-2
CASSLSQGTNGYTF
>TRBV5-3|TRBJ2-1
CARSLKGARYNEQFF
>TRBV7-2|TRBJ2-5
CASSLGTSGGGDF
>TRBV5-1|TRBJ2-7
CASSLGGQGYEQYF
>TRBV27|TRBJ2-3
CASSPSRADTQYF
>TRBV4-1|TRBJ1-2
CASMPVGGQGASYGYTF
>TRBV19|TRBJ1-4
CASSVTSNEKLFF
>TRBV11-1|TRBJ2-3
CASSTRGPSTDTQYF
>TRBV12-5|TRBJ2-7
CASESKDSAYEQYF
>TRBV28|TRBJ2-2
CASKSRAGGLSGELFF
>TRBV9|TRBJ2-2
CASSVVWGAGELFF